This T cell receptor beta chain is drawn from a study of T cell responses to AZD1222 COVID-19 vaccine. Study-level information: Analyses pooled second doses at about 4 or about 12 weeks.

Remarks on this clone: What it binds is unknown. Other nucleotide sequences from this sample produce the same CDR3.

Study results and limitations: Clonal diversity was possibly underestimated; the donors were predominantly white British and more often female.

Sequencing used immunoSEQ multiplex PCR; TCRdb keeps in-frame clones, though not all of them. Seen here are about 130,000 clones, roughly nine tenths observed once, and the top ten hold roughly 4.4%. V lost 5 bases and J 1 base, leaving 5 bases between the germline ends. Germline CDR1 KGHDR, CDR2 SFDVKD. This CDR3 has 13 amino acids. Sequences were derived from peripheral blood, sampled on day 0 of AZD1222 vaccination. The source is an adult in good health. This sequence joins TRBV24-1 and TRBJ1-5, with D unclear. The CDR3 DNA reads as TGTGCCACCAGTGTGGGAAGCAATCAGCCCCAGCATTTT. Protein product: CATSVGSNQPQHF.